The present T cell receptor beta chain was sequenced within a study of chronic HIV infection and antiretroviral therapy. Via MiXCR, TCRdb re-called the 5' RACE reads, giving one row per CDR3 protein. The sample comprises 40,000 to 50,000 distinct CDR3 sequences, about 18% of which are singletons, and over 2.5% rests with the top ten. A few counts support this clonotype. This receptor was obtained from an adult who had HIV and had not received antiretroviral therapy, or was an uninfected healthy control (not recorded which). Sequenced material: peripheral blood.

CDR3 nucleotides: TGTGCCAGCAGCAAAGCGGGGTGGCCACATGGCTACACCTTC. Translating gives CASSKAGWPHGYTF. This chain links TRBV21-1 with TRBJ1-2. TRBV21-1 is assigned pseudogene status. This CDR3 has 14 residues.